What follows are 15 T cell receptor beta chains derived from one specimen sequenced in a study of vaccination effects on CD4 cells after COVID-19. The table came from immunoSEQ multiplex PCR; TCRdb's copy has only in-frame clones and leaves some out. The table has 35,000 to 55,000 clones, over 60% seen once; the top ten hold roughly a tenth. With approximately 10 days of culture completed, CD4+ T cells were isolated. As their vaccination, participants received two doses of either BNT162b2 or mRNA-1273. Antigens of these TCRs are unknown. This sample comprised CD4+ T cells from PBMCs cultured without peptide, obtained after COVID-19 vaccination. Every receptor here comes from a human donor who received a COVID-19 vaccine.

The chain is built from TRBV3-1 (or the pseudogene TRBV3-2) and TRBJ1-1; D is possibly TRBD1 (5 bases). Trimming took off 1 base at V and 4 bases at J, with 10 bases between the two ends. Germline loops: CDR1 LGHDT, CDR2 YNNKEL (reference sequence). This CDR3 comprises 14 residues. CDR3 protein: CASSQVGGTTEAFF. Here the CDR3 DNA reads TGTGCCAGCAGCCAAGTCGGGGGAACCACTGAAGCTTTCTTT.

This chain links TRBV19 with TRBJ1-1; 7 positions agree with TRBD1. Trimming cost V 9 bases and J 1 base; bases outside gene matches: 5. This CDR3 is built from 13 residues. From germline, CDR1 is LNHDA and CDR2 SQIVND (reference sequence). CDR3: CARGDSQNTEAFF. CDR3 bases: TGTGCCAGGGGGGACAGCCAGAACACTGAAGCTTTCTTT.

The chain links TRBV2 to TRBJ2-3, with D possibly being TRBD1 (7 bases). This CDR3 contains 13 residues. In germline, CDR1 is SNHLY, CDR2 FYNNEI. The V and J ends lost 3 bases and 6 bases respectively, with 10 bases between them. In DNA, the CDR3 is TGTGCCAGCAGTGACAGGGGGGTGGATACGCAGTATTTT. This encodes CASSDRGVDTQYF.

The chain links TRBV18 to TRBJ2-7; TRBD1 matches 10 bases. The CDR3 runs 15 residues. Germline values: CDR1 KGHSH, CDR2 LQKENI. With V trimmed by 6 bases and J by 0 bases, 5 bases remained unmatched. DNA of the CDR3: TGTGCCAGCTCGTCCGGGACAGGGGCCTCCTACGAGCAGTACTTC. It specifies CASSSGTGASYEQYF.

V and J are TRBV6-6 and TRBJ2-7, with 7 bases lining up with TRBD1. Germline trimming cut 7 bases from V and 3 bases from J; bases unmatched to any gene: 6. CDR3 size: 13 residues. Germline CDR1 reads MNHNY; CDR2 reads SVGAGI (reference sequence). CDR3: CASTFGTVYEQYF. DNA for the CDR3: TGTGCCAGCACCTTCGGGACAGTCTACGAGCAGTACTTC.

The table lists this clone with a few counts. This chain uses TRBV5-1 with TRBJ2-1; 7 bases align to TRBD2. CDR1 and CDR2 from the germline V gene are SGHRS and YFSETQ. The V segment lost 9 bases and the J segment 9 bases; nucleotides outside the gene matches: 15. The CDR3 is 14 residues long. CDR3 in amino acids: CATQGQGGSSEQFF. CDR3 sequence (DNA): TGCGCCACCCAAGGGCAGGGCGGGAGTAGTGAGCAGTTCTTC.

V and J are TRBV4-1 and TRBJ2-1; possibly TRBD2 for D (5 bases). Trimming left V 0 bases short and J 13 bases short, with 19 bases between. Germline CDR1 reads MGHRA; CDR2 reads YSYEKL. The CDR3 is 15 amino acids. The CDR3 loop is CASSQDVSRVGIQFF. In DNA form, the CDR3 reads TGCGCCAGCAGCCAAGACGTTTCGAGGGTCGGGATTCAGTTCTTC.

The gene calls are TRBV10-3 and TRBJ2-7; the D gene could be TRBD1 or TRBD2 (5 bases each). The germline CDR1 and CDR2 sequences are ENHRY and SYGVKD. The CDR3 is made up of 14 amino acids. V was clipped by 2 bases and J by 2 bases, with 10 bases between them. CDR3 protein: CAISEGGQPYEQYF. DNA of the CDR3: TGTGCCATCAGTGAGGGAGGACAACCCTACGAGCAGTACTTC.

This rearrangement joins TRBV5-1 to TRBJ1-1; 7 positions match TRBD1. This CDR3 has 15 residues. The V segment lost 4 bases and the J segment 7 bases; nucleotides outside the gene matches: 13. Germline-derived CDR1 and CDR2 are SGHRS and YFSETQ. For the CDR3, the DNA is TGCGCCAGCAGCGAGACGACAGGGTGGGTCAGTGAAGCTTTCTTT. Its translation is CASSETTGWVSEAFF. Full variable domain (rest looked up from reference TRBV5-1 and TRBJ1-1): KAGVTQTPRYLIKTRGQQVTLSCSPISGHRSVSWYQQTPGQGLQFLFEYFSETQRNKGNFPGRFSGRQFSNSRSEMNVSTLELGDSALYLCASSETTGWVSEAFFGQGTRLTVV.

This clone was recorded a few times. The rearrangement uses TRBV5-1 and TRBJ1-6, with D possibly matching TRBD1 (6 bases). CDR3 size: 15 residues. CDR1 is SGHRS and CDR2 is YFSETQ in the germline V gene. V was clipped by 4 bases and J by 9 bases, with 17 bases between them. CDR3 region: CASSVAVGGSSPLHF. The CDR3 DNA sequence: TGCGCCAGCAGCGTCGCCGTCGGGGGCAGTTCACCCCTCCACTTT.

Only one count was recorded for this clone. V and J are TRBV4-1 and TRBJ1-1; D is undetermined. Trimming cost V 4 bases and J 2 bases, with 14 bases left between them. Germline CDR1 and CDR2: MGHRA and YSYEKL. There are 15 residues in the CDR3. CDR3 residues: CASSPTFSENTEAFF. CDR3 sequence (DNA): TGCGCCAGCAGCCCCACATTCTCCGAAAACACTGAAGCTTTCTTT.

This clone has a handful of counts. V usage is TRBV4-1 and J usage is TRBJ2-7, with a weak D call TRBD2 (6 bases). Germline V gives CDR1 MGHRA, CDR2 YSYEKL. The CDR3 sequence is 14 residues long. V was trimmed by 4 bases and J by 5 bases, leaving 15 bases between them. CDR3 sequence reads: CASSPTGTPHEQYF. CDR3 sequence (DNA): TGCGCCAGCAGCCCGACCGGGACTCCCCACGAGCAGTACTTC.

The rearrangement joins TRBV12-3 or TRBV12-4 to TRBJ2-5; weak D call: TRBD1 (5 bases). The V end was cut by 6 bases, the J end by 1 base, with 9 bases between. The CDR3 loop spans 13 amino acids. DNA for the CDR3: TGTGCCAGCAGCCGACAGAGCCAAGAGACCCAGTACTTC. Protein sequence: CASSRQSQETQYF.

This chain's CDR3 is CAARDFGKNIQYF. DNA of the CDR3: TGTGCCGCGAGGGACTTCGGAAAAAACATTCAGTACTTC. The rearrangement links TRBV2 to TRBJ2-4, with D possibly TRBD2 on 6 matching bases. CDR3 length equals 13 residues. Germline lookup yields CDR1 SNHLY and CDR2 FYNNEI. V dropped 11 bases and J dropped 4 bases, with 15 bases sitting between them. Filled out from reference TRBV2 and TRBJ2-4, the complete variable domain reads EPEVTQTPSHQVTQMGQEVILRCVPISNHLYFYWYRQILGQKVEFLVSFYNNEISEKSEIFDDQFSVERPDGSNFTLKIRSTKLEDSAMYFCAARDFGKNIQYFGAGTRLSVL.

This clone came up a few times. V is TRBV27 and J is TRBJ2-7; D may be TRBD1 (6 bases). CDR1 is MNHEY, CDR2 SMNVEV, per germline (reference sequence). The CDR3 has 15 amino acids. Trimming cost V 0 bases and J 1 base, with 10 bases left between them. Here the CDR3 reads CASSLSYRASYEQYF. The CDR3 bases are TGTGCCAGCAGTTTATCTTACAGGGCTTCCTACGAGCAGTACTTC.